This T cell receptor beta chain was captured in a study of cytomegalovirus exposure and HLA in healthy donors. Vbeta (60) and Jbeta (13) primers were used in the PCR. Profiling relied on immunoSEQ multiplex PCR, and the TCRdb table lists in-frame clones only, not all of them. Of over 100,000 clones in the sample, 80% to 85% are singletons; the top ten hold roughly 8.2%. Healthy individuals who donated bone marrow served as the donors. The CDR3 loop spans 15 amino acids. CDR1 and CDR2 from the germline V gene are SEHNR and FQNEAQ (reference sequence). Unmatched junction bases numbered 4, after V lost 5 bases and J lost 1 base.

The clonotype originates from a woman aged 45 to 65 in good health and CMV-seropositive. Source material: PBMCs. The chain combines TRBV7-9 with TRBJ2-3; 9 bases match TRBD2. CDR3 in amino acids: CASSATSGGTDTQYF. In DNA form, the CDR3 reads TGTGCCAGCAGCGCGACTAGCGGAGGCACAGATACGCAGTATTTT.